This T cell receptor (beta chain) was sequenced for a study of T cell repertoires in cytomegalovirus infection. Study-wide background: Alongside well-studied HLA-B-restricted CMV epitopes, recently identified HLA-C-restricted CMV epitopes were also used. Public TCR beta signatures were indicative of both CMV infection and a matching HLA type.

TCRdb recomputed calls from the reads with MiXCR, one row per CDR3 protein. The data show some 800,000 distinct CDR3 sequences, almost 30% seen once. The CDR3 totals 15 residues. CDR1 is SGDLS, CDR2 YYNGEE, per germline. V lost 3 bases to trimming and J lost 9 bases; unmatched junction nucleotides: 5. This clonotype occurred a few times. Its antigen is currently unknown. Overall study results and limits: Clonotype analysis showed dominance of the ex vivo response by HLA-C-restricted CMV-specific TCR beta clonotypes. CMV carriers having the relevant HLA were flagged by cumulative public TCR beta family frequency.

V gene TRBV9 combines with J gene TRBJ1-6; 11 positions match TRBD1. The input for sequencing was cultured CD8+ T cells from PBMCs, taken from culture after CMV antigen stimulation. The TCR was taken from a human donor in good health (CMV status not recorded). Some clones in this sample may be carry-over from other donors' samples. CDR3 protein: CASSAGQGAGSPLHF. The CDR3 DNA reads TGTGCCAGCAGCGCCGGACAGGGGGCCGGTTCACCCCTCCACTTT.